A single T cell receptor beta chain is shown here with its context. The record originates from a study of blood T cell repertoires in COVID-19. Looking at the study overall: The study drew acute and convalescent COVID-19 samples from the United States, Italy and Spain.

CDR3 length equals 14 residues. CDR1 and CDR2 from the germline V gene are SGHRS and YFSETQ. Unmatched junction bases numbered 3, after V lost 0 bases and J lost 6 bases. Assay: immunoSEQ multiplex PCR; the TCRdb copy retains only in-frame clones and omits some. The table lists almost 200,000 clones, over 80% of them singletons. Sequenced: peripheral blood. J is TRBJ1-5 and V is TRBV5-1, with 7 bases aligning to TRBD1. The source is a man between 60 and 75 years old with COVID-19, enrolled during active disease. The CDR3 nucleotides are TGCGCCAGCAGCTTGGTGGCAGGGGGTCAGCCCCAGCATTTT. Amino acid sequence: CASSLVAGGQPQHF.